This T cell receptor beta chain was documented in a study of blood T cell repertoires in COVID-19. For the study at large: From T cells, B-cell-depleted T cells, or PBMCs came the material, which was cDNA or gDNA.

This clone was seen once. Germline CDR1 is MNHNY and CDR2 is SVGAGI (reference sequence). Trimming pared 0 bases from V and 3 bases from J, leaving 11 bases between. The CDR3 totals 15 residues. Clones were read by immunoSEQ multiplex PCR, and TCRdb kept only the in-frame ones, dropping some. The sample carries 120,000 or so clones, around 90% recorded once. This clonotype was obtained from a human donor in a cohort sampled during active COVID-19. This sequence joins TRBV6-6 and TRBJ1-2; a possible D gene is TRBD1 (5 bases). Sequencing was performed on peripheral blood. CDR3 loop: CASSYSTDSDYGYTF. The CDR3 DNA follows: TGTGCCAGCAGTTACTCGACTGACAGCGACTATGGCTACACCTTC.